Below are 7 T cell receptor beta chains sequenced from a single sample in a study of patients and donors after allogeneic stem cell transplantation. TCRdb ran MiXCR on the RT-PCR reads and lists one entry per CDR3 protein. The sample shows 400,000 to 450,000 distinct CDR3 sequences, 15% to 20% of them seen only once. Sequencing used blood, either unsorted or a sorted T cell fraction (not recorded which). The receptors come from a human donor who was either an allogeneic HSCT recipient or a stem cell or donor lymphocyte infusion donor (not recorded which). It is not recorded whose cells these are; they may come from a transplant donor.

This clonotype was seen only a few times. The chain recombines TRBV5-8 with TRBJ1-3, with D possibly being TRBD1 (5 bases). The CDR3 is made up of 14 amino acids. Germline loops: CDR1 SGHTS, CDR2 YDEGEE. Trimming removed 4 bases at V and 0 bases at J, with 8 bases between. The CDR3 nucleotides read TGTGCCAGCAGCATGACAGTCTCTGGAAACACCATATATTTT. This encodes CASSMTVSGNTIYF.

At least ten counts were recorded for this clonotype. V is TRBV7-2 and J is TRBJ2-5, with D perhaps matching TRBD2 (6 bases). V was trimmed by 5 bases and J by 7 bases, leaving 14 bases between them. Germline-derived CDR1 and CDR2 are SGHTA and FQGNSA. This CDR3 is 13 amino acids long. The CDR3 region is CASSTTSHWTQYF. CDR3 DNA sequence: TGTGCCAGCAGCACGACTAGTCATTGGACCCAGTACTTC.

The gene calls are TRBV4-3 and TRBJ2-7; D uncertain. The CDR3 covers 14 residues. Trimming cost V 1 base and J 1 base, with 8 bases left between them. The germline V gene has CDR1 LGHNA and CDR2 YSLEER. The CDR3 region is CASSQGERSYEQYF. CDR3 in DNA: TGCGCCAGCAGCCAAGGTGAACGGTCCTACGAGCAGTACTTC.

V usage is TRBV4-3 and J usage is TRBJ1-6; maybe TRBD1 (6 bases). The V gene lost 4 bases and the J gene lost 7 bases, with 14 bases spanning the gap. This CDR3 comprises 15 residues. Germline CDR1 reads LGHNA; CDR2 reads YSLEER. CDR3 bases: TGCGCCAGCAGCCCGAGGGCGGGACAAAATTCACCCCTCCACTTT. This translates into CASSPRAGQNSPLHF.

The gene calls are TRBV7-2 and TRBJ2-1; no reliable D call. The V gene's germline CDR1 is SGHTA and CDR2 FQGNSA. The CDR3 sequence is 15 residues long. Trimming pared 4 bases from V and 4 bases from J, leaving 14 bases between. The CDR3 is CASSYYRAPYNEQFF. The CDR3 DNA sequence: TGTGCCAGCAGCTACTATCGGGCCCCTTACAATGAGCAGTTCTTC.

At least ten counts were recorded for this clonotype. The rearrangement uses TRBV4-3 and TRBJ1-6; TRBD1 might be the D (5 bases). The CDR3 spans 15 residues. The germline CDR1 and CDR2 sequences are LGHNA and YSLEER. Trimming shortened V by 3 bases and J by 8 bases, and 14 bases separated the two germline ends. Written as DNA, the CDR3 is TGCGCCAGCAGCCAGCCCAGGGTAGGAGATTCACCCCTCCACTTT. Translating it yields CASSQPRVGDSPLHF.

In its sample, this clonotype was seen a few times. V and J are TRBV5-1 and TRBJ2-7; 11 bases align to TRBD1. Trimming took 8 bases from V and 3 from J; bases not matched to a gene: 16. CDR3 length: 17 amino acids. Germline CDR1 SGHRS, CDR2 YFSETQ. The DNA for the CDR3 is TGCGCCAGTAGGACAGGGGGCCTGGGCAGGATGATCTACGAGCAGTACTTC. Translation gives CASRTGGLGRMIYEQYF.